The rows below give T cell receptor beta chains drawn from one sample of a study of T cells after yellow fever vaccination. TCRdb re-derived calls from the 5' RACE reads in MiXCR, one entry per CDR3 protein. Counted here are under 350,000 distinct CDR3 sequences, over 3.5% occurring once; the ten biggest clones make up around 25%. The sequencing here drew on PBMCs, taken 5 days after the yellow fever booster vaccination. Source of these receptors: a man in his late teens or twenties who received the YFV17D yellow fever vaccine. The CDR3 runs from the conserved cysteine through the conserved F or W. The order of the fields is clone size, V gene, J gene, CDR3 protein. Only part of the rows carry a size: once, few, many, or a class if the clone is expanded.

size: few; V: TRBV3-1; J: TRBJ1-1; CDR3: CASSLRGTPPRAFF
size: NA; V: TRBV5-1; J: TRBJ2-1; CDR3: CASSPSGGHSYNEQFF
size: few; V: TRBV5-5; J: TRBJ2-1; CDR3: CASSLAGVVEQFF
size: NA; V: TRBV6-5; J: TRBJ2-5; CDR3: CASSYAPKLTQETQYF
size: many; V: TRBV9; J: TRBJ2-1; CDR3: CASSVVSGNEQFF
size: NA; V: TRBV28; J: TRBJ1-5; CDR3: CASSFEQLNQPQHF
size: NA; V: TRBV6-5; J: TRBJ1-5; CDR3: CASRDRARGWPQHF
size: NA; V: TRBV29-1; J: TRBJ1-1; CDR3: CSVPAGGTEAFF
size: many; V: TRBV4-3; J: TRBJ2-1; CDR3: CASSQDGVSWEYNEQFF
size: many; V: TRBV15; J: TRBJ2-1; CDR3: CATSRPTGISYNEQFF
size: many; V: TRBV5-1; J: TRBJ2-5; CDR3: CASSLSGGSETQYF
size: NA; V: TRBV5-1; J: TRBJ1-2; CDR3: CASSLATGLQGDYGYTF
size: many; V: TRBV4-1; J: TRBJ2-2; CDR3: CASRLAGGPGELFF
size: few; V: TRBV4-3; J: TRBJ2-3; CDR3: CASSQESLAGGATDTQYF
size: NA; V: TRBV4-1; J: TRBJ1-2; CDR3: CASSQAGPNYGYTF